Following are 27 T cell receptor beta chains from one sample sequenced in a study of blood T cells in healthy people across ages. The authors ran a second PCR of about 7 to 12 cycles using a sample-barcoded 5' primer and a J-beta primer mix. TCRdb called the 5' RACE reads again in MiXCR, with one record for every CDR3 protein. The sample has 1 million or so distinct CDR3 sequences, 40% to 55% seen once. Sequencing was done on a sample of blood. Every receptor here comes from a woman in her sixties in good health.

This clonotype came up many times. CDR3 loop: CASSESNYEQYF. The CDR3 region has the DNA TGTGCCAGCAGTGAATCCAACTACGAGCAGTACTTC. The chain uses TRBV6-1 and TRBJ2-7; D is unresolved. The length of the CDR3 is 12 residues. V lost 2 bases to trimming and J lost 3 bases, with 5 bases between them. CDR1 MNHNS and CDR2 SASEGT come from the germline V gene.

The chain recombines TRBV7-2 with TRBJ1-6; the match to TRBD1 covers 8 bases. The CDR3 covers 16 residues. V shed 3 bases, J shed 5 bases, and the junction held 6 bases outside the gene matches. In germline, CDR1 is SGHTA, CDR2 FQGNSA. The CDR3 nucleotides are TGTGCCAGCAGCTTGAAGACAGGGGCGAATAATTCACCCCTCCACTTT. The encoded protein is CASSLKTGANNSPLHF.

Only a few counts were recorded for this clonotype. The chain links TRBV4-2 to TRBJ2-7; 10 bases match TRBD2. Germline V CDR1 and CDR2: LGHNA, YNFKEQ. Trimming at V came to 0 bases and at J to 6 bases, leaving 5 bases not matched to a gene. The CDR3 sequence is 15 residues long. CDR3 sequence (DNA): TGTGCCAGCAGCCAAGATTCATTAGCGGGAGGCGAGCAGTACTTC. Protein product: CASSQDSLAGGEQYF.

For the CDR3, the DNA is TGTGCCAGCAGCGCATTAGCGGGAGGGACCTCAGATACGCAGTATTTT. Translated, it gives CASSALAGGTSDTQYF. The rearrangement uses TRBV9 and TRBJ2-3, with 11 bases fitting TRBD2. This CDR3 has 16 residues. The V gene end was trimmed by 3 bases and the J gene end by 4 bases; junction bases not matched to a gene: 7. In germline, CDR1 is SGDLS, CDR2 YYNGEE.

The CDR3 sequence: CASSQEWRNNEQFF. CDR3 in DNA: TGTGCCAGCAGCCAAGAGTGGCGCAACAATGAGCAGTTCTTC. The chain carries TRBV14 and TRBJ2-1; the D is unclear. In germline, CDR1 is SGHDN, CDR2 FVKESK. V was pared by 0 bases and J by 5 bases, with 8 bases between. CDR3 size: 14 residues.

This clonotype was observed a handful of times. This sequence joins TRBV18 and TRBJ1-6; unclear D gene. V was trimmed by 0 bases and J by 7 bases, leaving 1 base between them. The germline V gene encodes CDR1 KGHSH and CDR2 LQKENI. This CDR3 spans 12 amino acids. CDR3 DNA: TGTGCCAGCTCACCACCGAATTCACCCCTCCACTTT. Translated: CASSPPNSPLHF.

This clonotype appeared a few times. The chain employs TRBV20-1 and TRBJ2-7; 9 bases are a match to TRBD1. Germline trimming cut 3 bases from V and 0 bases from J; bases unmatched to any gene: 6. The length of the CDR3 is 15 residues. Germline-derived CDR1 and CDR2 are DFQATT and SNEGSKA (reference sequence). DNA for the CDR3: TGCAGTGCTAGTCCCGGGGACAGGGCCTCCTACGAGCAGTACTTC. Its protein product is CSASPGDRASYEQYF.

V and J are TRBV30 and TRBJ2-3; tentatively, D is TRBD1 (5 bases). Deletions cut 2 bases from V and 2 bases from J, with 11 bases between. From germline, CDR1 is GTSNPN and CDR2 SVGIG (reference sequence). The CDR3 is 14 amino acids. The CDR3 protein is CAWSRAGYTDTQYF. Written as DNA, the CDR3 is TGTGCCTGGAGTCGGGCAGGGTACACAGATACGCAGTATTTT.

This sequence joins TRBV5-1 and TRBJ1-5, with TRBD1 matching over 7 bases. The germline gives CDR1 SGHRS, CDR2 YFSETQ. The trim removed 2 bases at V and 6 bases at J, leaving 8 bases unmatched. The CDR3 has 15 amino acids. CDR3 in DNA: TGCGCCAGCAGCTTCAATACAGGGGCGGGTCAGCCCCAGCATTTT. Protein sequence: CASSFNTGAGQPQHF.

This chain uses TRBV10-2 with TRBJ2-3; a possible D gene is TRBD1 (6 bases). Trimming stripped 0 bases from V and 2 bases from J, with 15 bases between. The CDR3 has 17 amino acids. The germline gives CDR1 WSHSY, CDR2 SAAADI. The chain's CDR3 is CASSESQGGPYTDTQYF. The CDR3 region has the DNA TGCGCCAGCAGTGAGTCGCAAGGGGGACCTTACACAGATACGCAGTATTTT.

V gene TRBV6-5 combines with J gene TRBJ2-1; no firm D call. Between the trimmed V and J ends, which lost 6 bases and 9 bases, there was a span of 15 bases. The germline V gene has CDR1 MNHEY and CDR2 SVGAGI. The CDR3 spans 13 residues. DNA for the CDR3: TGTGCCAGCAGACGCTACCTTAGTAGTGAGCAGTTCTTC. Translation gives CASRRYLSSEQFF.

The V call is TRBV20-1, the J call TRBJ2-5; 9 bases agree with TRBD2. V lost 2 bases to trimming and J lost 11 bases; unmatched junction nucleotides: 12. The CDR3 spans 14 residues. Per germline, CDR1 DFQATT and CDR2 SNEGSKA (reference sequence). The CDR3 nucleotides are TGCAGTGCTAGAAAGGCTAGCGGGACCCATGAGCAGTACTTC. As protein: CSARKASGTHEQYF.

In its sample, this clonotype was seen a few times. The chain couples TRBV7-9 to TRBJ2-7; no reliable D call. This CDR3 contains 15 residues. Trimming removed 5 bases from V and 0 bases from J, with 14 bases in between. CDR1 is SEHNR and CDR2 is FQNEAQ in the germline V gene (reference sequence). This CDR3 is CASSTFGFGSYEQYF. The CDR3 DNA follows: TGTGCCAGCAGCACTTTTGGTTTCGGCTCCTACGAGCAGTACTTC. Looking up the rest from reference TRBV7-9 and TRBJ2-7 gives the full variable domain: DTGVSQNPRHKITKRGQNVTFRCDPISEHNRLYWYRQTLGQGPEFLTYFQNEAQLEKSRLLSDRFSAERPKGSFSTLEIQRTEQGDSAMYLCASSTFGFGSYEQYFGPGTRLTVT.

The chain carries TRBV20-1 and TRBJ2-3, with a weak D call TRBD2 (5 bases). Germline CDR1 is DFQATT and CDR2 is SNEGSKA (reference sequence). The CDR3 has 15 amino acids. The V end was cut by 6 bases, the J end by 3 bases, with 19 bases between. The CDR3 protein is CSADAGGRATDTQYF. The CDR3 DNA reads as TGCAGTGCCGACGCAGGAGGTCGGGCGACAGATACGCAGTATTTT.

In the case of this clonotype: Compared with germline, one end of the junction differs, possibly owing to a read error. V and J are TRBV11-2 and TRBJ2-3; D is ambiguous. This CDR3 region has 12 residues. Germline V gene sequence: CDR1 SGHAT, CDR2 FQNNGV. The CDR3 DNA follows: TGTGCCAGCATCTTATTGGAAGATACGCAGTATTTT. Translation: CASILLEDTQYF.

DNA for the CDR3: TGCAGTGCTAGAGATTATCGACAGAGGTGGGACAATGAGCAGTTCTTC. It yields the protein CSARDYRQRWDNEQFF. The V and J genes are TRBV20-1 and TRBJ2-1; tentative D call: TRBD1 (5 bases). The V end was cut by 0 bases, the J end by 5 bases, with 17 bases between. CDR3 length: 16 amino acids. Per germline, CDR1 DFQATT and CDR2 SNEGSKA (reference sequence).

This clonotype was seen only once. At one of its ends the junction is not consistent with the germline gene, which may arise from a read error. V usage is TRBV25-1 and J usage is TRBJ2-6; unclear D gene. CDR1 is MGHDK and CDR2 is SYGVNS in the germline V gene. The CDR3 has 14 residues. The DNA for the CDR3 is TGTGCCGGCAGTCATAGCTCTGGGGCCAACGTCCTGACTTTC. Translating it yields CAGSHSSGANVLTF.

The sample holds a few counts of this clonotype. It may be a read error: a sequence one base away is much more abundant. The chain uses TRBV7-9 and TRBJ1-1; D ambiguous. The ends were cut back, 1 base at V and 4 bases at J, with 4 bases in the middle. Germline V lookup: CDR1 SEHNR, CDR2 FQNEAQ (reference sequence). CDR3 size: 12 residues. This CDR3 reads CASSLGVTEAFF. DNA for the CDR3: TGTGCCAGCAGCTTAGGGGTCACTGAAGCTTTCTTT.

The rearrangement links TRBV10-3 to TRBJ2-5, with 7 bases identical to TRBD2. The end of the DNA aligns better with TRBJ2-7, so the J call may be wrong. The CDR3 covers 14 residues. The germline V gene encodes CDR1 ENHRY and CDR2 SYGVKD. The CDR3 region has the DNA TGTGCCATCAGTGAGGGGGGGGTCTACTACGAGCAGTACTTC. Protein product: CAISEGGVYYEQYF.

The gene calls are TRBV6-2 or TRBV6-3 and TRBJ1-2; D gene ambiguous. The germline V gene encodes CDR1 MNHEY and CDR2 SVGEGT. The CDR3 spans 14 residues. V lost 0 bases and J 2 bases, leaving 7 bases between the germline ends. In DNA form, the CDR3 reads TGTGCCAGCAGTTACTCCACGAGCAACTATGGCTACACCTTC. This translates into CASSYSTSNYGYTF.

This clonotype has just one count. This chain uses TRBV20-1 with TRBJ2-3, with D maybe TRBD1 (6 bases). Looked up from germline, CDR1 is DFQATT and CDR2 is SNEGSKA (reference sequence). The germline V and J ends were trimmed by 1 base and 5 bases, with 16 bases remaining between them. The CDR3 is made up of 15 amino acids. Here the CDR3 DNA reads TGCAGTGCTAGAGCCCCACAGGGTTCTTTAGATACGCAGTATTTT. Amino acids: CSARAPQGSLDTQYF.

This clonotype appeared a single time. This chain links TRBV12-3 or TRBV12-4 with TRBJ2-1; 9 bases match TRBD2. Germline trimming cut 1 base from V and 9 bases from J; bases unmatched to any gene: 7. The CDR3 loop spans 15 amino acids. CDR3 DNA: TGTGCCAGCAGTTTAGGAGGACTAGCGATGGGTGAGCAGTTCTTC. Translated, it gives CASSLGGLAMGEQFF.

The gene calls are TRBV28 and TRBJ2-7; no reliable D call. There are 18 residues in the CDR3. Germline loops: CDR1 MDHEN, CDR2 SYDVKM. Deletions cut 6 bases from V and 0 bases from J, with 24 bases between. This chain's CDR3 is CASRQRLGSRVSSYEQYF. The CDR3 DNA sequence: TGTGCCAGCAGGCAACGGCTCGGCTCCCGGGTAAGCTCCTACGAGCAGTACTTC. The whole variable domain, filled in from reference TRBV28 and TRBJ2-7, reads DVKVTQSSRYLVKRTGEKVFLECVQDMDHENMFWYRQDPGLGLRLIYFSYDVKMKEKGDIPEGYSVSREKKERFSLILESASTNQTSMYLCASRQRLGSRVSSYEQYFGPGTRLTVT.

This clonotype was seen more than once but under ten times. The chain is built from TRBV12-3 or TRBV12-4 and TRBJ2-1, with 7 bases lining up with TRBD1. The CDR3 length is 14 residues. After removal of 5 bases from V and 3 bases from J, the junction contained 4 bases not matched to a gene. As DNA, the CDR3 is TGTGCCAGCAGTACCGACAGGGACTACAATGAGCAGTTCTTC. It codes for CASSTDRDYNEQFF.

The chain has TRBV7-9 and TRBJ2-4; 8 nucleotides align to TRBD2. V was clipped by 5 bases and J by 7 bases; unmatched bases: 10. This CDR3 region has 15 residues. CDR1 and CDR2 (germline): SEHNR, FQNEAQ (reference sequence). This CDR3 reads CASSRETSGGNIQYF. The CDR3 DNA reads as TGTGCCAGCAGCCGCGAAACTAGCGGAGGGAACATTCAGTACTTC.

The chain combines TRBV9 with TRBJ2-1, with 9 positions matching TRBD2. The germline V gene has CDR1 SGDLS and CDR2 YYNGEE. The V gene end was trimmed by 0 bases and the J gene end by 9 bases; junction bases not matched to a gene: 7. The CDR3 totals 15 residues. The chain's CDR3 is CASSVEVAGVGEQFF. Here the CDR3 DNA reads TGTGCCAGCAGCGTAGAGGTAGCGGGAGTCGGTGAGCAGTTCTTC.

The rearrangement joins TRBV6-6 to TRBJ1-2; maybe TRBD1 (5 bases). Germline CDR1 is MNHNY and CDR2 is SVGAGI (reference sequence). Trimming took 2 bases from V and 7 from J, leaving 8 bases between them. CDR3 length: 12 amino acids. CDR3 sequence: CASSYRQGGYTF. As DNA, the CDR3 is TGTGCCAGCAGTTACCGGCAGGGTGGCTACACCTTC.